This T cell receptor beta chain was retrieved from a study of shared clonotypes between healthy human individuals. The data were produced by immunoSEQ multiplex PCR, yet TCRdb's version contains in-frame clones alone and is incomplete. This table has some 1.5 million clones, around 95% appearing once. Overall study findings and caveats: Memory subsets generally showed lower estimated richness than naive subsets.

There are a few counts of this clone. Its specificity is unknown. This CDR3 is also generated by other DNA sequences in the sample. Germline V gives CDR1 MDHEN, CDR2 SYDVKM. The V gene lost 2 bases and the J gene lost 0 bases, with 5 bases spanning the gap. The CDR3 contains 15 residues. This rearrangement joins TRBV28 to TRBJ2-6; TRBD2 is a possible D gene (5 bases). Sample: naive CD4+ T cells sorted from blood. As to subset: CD45RA+ positively selected. The receptor's source is a man aged 30-40 years in good health. Here the CDR3 reads CASSLGGSGANVLTF. In nucleotides, the CDR3 is TGTGCCAGCAGTTTAGGAGGCTCTGGGGCCAACGTCCTGACTTTC.